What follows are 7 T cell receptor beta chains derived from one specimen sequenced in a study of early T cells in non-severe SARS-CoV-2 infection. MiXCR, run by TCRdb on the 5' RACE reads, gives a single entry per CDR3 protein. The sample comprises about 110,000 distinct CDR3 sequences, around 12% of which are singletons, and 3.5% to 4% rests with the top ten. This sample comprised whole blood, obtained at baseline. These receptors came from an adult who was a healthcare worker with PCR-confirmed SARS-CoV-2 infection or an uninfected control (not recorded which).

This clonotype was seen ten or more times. In DNA, the CDR3 is TGTGCCAGTGGGGACAGAACGTATAGCAATCAGCCCCAGCATTTT. Amino acid sequence: CASGDRTYSNQPQHF. The chain carries TRBV19 and TRBJ1-5; the match to TRBD1 covers 7 bases. The germline gives CDR1 LNHDA, CDR2 SQIVND (reference sequence). J was trimmed by 0 bases and V by 8 bases; bases with no gene match: 7. The length of the CDR3 is 15 residues.

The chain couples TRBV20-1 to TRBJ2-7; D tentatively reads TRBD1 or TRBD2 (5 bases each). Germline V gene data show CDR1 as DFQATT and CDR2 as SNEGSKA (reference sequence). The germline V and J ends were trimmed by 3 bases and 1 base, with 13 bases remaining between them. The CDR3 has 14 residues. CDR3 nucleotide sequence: TGCAGTGCTAGTGCTGGGGACCTTTCCTACGAGCAGTACTTC. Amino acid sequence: CSASAGDLSYEQYF.

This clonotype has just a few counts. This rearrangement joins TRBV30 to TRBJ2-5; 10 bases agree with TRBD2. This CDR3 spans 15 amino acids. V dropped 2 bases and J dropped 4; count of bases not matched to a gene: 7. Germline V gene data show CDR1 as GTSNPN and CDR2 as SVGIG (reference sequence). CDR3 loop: CAWSISGGPVETQYF. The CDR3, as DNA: TGTGCCTGGAGTATTAGCGGGGGGCCGGTAGAGACCCAGTACTTC.

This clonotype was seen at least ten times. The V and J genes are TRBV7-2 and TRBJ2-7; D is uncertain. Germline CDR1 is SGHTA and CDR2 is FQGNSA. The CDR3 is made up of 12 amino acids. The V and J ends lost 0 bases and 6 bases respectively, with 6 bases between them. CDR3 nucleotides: TGTGCCAGCAGCTTAGCAGGGCCCGAGCAGTACTTC. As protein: CASSLAGPEQYF.

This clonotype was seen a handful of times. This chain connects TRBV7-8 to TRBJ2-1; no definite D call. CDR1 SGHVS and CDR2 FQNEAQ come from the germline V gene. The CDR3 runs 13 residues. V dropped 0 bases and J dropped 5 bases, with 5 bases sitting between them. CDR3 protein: CASSLARHNEQFF. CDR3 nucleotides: TGTGCCAGCAGCTTAGCCAGACACAATGAGCAGTTCTTC.

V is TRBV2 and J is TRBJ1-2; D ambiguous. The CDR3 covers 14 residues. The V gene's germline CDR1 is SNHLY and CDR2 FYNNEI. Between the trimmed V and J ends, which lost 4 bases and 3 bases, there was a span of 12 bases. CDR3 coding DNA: TGTGCCAGCAGTGTTGCCGGGGTGGACTATGGCTACACCTTC. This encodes CASSVAGVDYGYTF.

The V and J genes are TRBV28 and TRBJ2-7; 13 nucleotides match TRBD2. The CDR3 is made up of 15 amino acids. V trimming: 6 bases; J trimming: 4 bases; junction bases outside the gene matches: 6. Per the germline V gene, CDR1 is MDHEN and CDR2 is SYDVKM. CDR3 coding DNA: TGTGCCAGCAGACCGGGACTAGCGGGAAGATACGAGCAGTACTTC. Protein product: CASRPGLAGRYEQYF.